Presented here are 2 T cell receptor beta chains from one specimen sequenced in a study of cytomegalovirus exposure and HLA in healthy donors. Use of 60 Vbeta and 13 Jbeta primers characterized the PCR. TCRdb's copy holds only in-frame clones and misses some; the assay was immunoSEQ multiplex PCR. The sample has under 150,000 clones, 70% to 90% seen once. The sample consisted of PBMCs. The receptors originated from a boy between 10 and 17 years old in good health and CMV-seronegative.

This clone showed up just a few times. The chain recombines TRBV5-6 with TRBJ2-6; D is unclear. The germline V gene encodes CDR1 SGHDT and CDR2 YYEEEE. CDR3 size: 15 residues. Trimming took 5 bases from V and 4 from J, leaving 13 bases between them. The CDR3 is CASRPGMAGANVLTF. The CDR3 region has the DNA TGTGCCAGCAGGCCTGGTATGGCCGGGGCCAACGTCCTGACTTTC. Looking up the rest from reference TRBV5-6 and TRBJ2-6 gives the full variable domain: DAGVTQSPTHLIKTRGQQVTLRCSPKSGHDTVSWYQQALGQGPQFIFQYYEEEERQRGNFPDRFSGHQFPNYSSELNVNALLLGDSALYLCASRPGMAGANVLTFGAGSRLTVL.

V gene TRBV6-5 combines with J gene TRBJ2-3; TRBD2 agrees at 7 bases. V trimming: 5 bases; J trimming: 6 bases; junction bases outside the gene matches: 2. Germline-derived CDR1 and CDR2 are MNHEY and SVGAGI. The CDR3 is made up of 12 amino acids. CDR3 nucleotide sequence: TGTGCCAGCAGTCTCGGGGGGGATACGCAGTATTTT. It translates to CASSLGGDTQYF.